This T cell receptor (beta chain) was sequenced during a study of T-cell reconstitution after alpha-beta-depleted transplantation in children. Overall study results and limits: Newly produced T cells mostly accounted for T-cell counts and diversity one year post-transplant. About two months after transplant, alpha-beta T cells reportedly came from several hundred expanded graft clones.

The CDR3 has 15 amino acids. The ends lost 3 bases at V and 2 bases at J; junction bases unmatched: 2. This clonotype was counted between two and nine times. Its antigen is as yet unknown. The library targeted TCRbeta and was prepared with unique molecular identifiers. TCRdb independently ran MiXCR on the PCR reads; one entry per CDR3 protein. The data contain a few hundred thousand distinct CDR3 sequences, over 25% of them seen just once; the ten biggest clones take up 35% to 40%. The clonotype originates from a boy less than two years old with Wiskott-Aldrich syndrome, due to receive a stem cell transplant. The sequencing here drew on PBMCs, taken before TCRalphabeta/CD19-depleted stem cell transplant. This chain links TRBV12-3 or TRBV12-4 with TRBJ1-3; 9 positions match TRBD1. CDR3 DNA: TGTGCCAGCAGTTTTTGGGACAGGGCTGGAAACACCATATATTTT. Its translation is CASSFWDRAGNTIYF.